The rows below give T cell receptor beta chains drawn from one sample of a study of cytomegalovirus exposure and HLA in healthy donors. Libraries were prepared by immunoSEQ multiplex PCR; TCRdb keeps only in-frame clonotypes and omits some of them. Of fewer than 250,000 clones in the sample, around 75% are singletons; the top ten hold roughly 0.4%. The sample taken for sequencing was PBMCs. Source of these receptors: a male donor in good health and CMV-seropositive. Both conserved end residues are part of each CDR3. A D gene is named only where the DNA matches it firmly. Size is stated for part of the rows, as once, few or many counts, or as a class when the clone is expanded.

TRBV7-2	TRBD2	TRBJ2-7	.	TGTGCCAGCAGCGCCACTAGCGGGACCGGGGGGGAGCAGTACTTC	CASSATSGTGGEQYF
TRBV19	.	TRBJ1-5	.	TGTGCCAGTAGTATCTATGGGAGTGGGCAGCCCCAGCATTTT	CASSIYGSGQPQHF
TRBV7-9	TRBD1	TRBJ2-2	few	TGTTCCAGCAGCACCAGCATCAGGGGGCGCAACACCGGGGAGCTGTTTTTT	CSSSTSIRGRNTGELFF
TRBV19	TRBD1	TRBJ1-2	.	TGTGCCAGTAGTATCGCGACCCCGGGACAGGGGAGCTATGGCTACACCTTC	CASSIATPGQGSYGYTF
TRBV25-1	.	TRBJ2-3	.	TGTGCCAGCAGTGGACGGCAGGGCACAGATACGCAGTATTTT	CASSGRQGTDTQYF
TRBV6-1	TRBD1	TRBJ1-1	.	TGTGCCAGCAGCCTTATACAGGGGGTGGACACTGAAGCTTTCTTT	CASSLIQGVDTEAFF
TRBV4-3	.	TRBJ2-7	.	TGCGCCAGCAGCCCCGTCGGGACAAATACCTACGAGCAGTACTTC	CASSPVGTNTYEQYF
TRBV5-4	TRBD1	TRBJ1-1	once	TGTGCCAGCAGCACCCGTACAGGGGCTCCGGGTGAAGCTTTCTTT	CASSTRTGAPGEAFF
TRBV27	.	TRBJ2-7	.	TGTGCCAGCAGTGTTCTAGCGACCTACGAGCAGTACTTC	CASSVLATYEQYF
TRBV7-9	TRBD1	TRBJ1-1	.	TGTGCCAGCTCCGGACAGGGAGGGTACACTGAAGCTTTCTTT	CASSGQGGYTEAFF
TRBV19	TRBD1	TRBJ1-1	few	TGTGCCAGTAGTATAGAGGACAGGGGGAACACTGAAGCTTTCTTT	CASSIEDRGNTEAFF
TRBV30	.	TRBJ2-3	.	TGTGCCTGGAGTGTTTCTGGGCTAACAGATACGCAGTATTTT	CAWSVSGLTDTQYF
TRBV2	.	TRBJ2-5	.	TGTGCCAGCCGTCGGGACTCCCAAGAGACCCAGTACTTC	CASRRDSQETQYF
TRBV5-1	TRBD2	TRBJ2-7	.	TGCGCCAGCAGCTTGGTGGCTAGCGGGAGTTACGAGCAGTACTTC	CASSLVASGSYEQYF
TRBV6-1	.	TRBJ1-3	.	TGTGCCAGCAGTGTTCCGAGCTCTGGAAACACCATATATTTT	CASSVPSSGNTIYF
TRBV5-6	TRBD1	TRBJ2-1	.	TGTGCCAGCAGCTTTGGGACAGAAAATGAGCAGTTCTTC	CASSFGTENEQFF
TRBV19	.	TRBJ2-1	.	TGTGCCAGTAGTATCCCTTGGGACACCTACAATGAGCAGTTCTTC	CASSIPWDTYNEQFF
TRBV7-9	.	TRBJ2-3	.	TGTGCCAGCAGCTTCCCCGGTACGCAGTATTTT	CASSFPGTQYF
TRBV7-3	.	TRBJ2-1	few	TGTGCCAGCAGCTTACAGGGTGACTCCTACAATGAGCAGTTCTTC	CASSLQGDSYNEQFF
TRBV9	.	TRBJ1-2	.	TGTGCCAGCAGCGTAGAACAGGGCAATGGCTACACCTTC	CASSVEQGNGYTF
TRBV27	TRBD1	TRBJ2-3	few	TGTGCCAGCAGTTTATCGCAGACAGGGTTGGATACGCAGTATTTT	CASSLSQTGLDTQYF
TRBV9	.	TRBJ2-3	.	TGTGCCAGCAGCGTGGGACACCAAGCCACTAGCACAGATACGCAGTATTTT	CASSVGHQATSTDTQYF
TRBV30	.	TRBJ2-7	.	TGTGCCTGGACCGACAGGTCCCGTTCCTACGAGCAGTACTTC	CAWTDRSRSYEQYF
TRBV9	TRBD1	TRBJ1-1	.	TGTGCCAGCAGCGTAGCCCCCGCAGGGGGCTTCGACACTGAAGCTTTCTTT	CASSVAPAGGFDTEAFF
TRBV27	.	TRBJ1-2	.	TGTGCCAGCAGTTTTGCAGGGTTTAACTATGGCTACACCTTC	CASSFAGFNYGYTF
TRBV5-5	.	TRBJ2-7	.	TGTGCCAGCAGCTTGGTGGACATCTCCTACGAGCAGTACTTC	CASSLVDISYEQYF
TRBV28	.	TRBJ2-7	.	TGTGCCAGCGCCTACTACGGTCTCACCTACGAGCAGTACTTC	CASAYYGLTYEQYF
TRBV25-1	.	TRBJ2-2	.	TGTGCCAGCAATGTTGGCGGCCCCGACACCGGGGAGCTGTTTTTT	CASNVGGPDTGELFF
TRBV5-1	.	TRBJ2-6	.	TGCGCCAGCAGCTGGGCTGGTGGGGCCAACGTCCTGACTTTC	CASSWAGGANVLTF
TRBV11-3	.	TRBJ2-5	.	TGTGCCAGCAGCTTAGACAACCAAGAGACCCAGTACTTC	CASSLDNQETQYF
TRBV7-6	TRBD1	TRBJ2-7	.	TGTGCCAGCAGCTTAGCGAAGGGGGCAGGGCAGTACTTC	CASSLAKGAGQYF
TRBV11-2	TRBD2	TRBJ2-5	.	TGTGCCAGCAGCTCCCCAGCGGGACCACAAGAGACCCAGTACTTC	CASSSPAGPQETQYF
TRBV7-2	TRBD1	TRBJ1-2	few	TGTGCCAGCAGCTTCCAACCAGGGGGAGGCTACACCTTC	CASSFQPGGGYTF
TRBV9	.	TRBJ2-2	.	TGTGCCAGCAGCGTGTGGAGCTATGAGGCCACCGGGGAGCTGTTTTTT	CASSVWSYEATGELFF
TRBV28	TRBD1	TRBJ1-2	.	TGTGCCAGCAGACGTACAGGGGGCGATGGCTACACCTTC	CASRRTGGDGYTF
TRBV18	.	TRBJ2-5	.	TGTGCCAGCTCACCACCCTGGGCGCGAGAGACCCAGTACTTC	CASSPPWARETQYF
TRBV5-1	TRBD1	TRBJ1-1	.	TGCGCCAGCAGCCGAACAGGGGGCACTGAAGCTTTCTTT	CASSRTGGTEAFF
TRBV6-5	.	TRBJ1-2	.	TGTGCCAGCAGTAAACGCCGTGCGGGGGTTTATGGCTACACCTTC	CASSKRRAGVYGYTF
TRBV27	.	TRBJ1-6	few	TGTGCCAGCAGTCTCGAAACAAATTCACCCCTCCACTTT	CASSLETNSPLHF
TRBV19	.	TRBJ2-3	.	TGTGCCAGTAGTGACTATGCAGATACGCAGTATTTT	CASSDYADTQYF
TRBV28	TRBD2	TRBJ2-1	.	TGTGCCAGCAGTTTCGGGGGGGGGCCTCAGTTCTTC	CASSFGGGPQFF
TRBV29-1	.	TRBJ2-5	.	TGCAGCGTTGTCGCCCGCGCAACAGAGACCCAGTACTTC	CSVVARATETQYF
TRBV4-2	.	TRBJ2-5	once	TGTGCCAGCAGCCAATTTACGGGTCAGGGGGAGACCCAGTACTTC	CASSQFTGQGETQYF
TRBV6-5	.	TRBJ2-7	once	TGTGCCAGCAGTTATGCGGGTTCCCACGAGCAGTACTTC	CASSYAGSHEQYF
TRBV7-3	.	TRBJ2-2	.	TGTGCCAGCAGCCCAGGACAGACCGGGGAGCTGTTTTTT	CASSPGQTGELFF
TRBV19	.	TRBJ2-2	.	TGTGCCAGTAGTTTTAATAGGGGGACCGGGGAGCTGTTTTTT	CASSFNRGTGELFF
TRBV6-5	.	TRBJ2-7	.	TGTGCCAGCAGTTACTCACGGCAGGGACACTACTACGAGCAGTACTTC	CASSYSRQGHYYEQYF